This T cell receptor (beta chain) was captured in a study of T cell responses to AZD1222 COVID-19 vaccine. The germline V gene encodes CDR1 SQVTM and CDR2 ANQGSEA. V shed 4 bases and J shed 9 bases, with 10 bases lying between them. This CDR3 region has 11 residues. The protocol was immunoSEQ multiplex PCR, while the TCRdb copy is restricted to in-frame clones and leaves out a portion. Among over 75,000 clones listed, roughly 85% were seen once. V gene TRBV29-1 combines with J gene TRBJ2-1; no clear D. Sequencing used peripheral blood, obtained 28 days after the second AZD1222 dose. The receptor was isolated from an adult who received the AZD1222 COVID-19 vaccine. The CDR3 protein is CSVVDAPEQFF. Written as DNA, the CDR3 is TGCAGCGTTGTGGACGCCCCTGAGCAGTTCTTC.